This is a list of T cell receptor beta chains from one sample in a study of cytomegalovirus exposure and HLA in healthy donors. Some clones are missing from TCRdb's copy, which holds only in-frame ones; the method was immunoSEQ multiplex PCR. Among about 130,000 clones listed, about 74% were seen once. Sequenced: PBMCs. The source is a woman in her fifties or sixties in good health and CMV-seropositive. The CDR3 runs from the conserved cysteine through the conserved F or W. The D gene is left open where the match is weak. Rows may omit the clone size; those that give it use once, few, many or a size class.

>TRBJ1-1|TRBV7-9|TRBD1|-
CASSRGTGWNTEAFF
TGTGCCAGCAGCCGGGGGACAGGGTGGAACACTGAAGCTTTCTTT
>TRBJ2-3|TRBV27|TRBD2|-
CASSAGGARSDTQYF
TGTGCCAGCAGTGCCGGGGGGGCCAGGTCAGATACGCAGTATTTT
>TRBJ2-5|TRBV6-5|-|few
CASSPVRFTPQYF
TGTGCCAGCAGTCCCGTGCGGTTTACGCCCCAGTACTTC
>TRBJ1-4|TRBV7-9|-|-
CASSLGEVTNEKLFF
TGTGCCAGCAGCTTAGGGGAGGTTACTAATGAAAAACTGTTTTTT
>TRBJ1-5|TRBV9|-|-
CASSTGKDGPNQPQHF
TGTGCCAGCAGCACAGGGAAAGACGGTCCCAATCAGCCCCAGCATTTT
>TRBJ2-7|TRBV6-6|TRBD1|-
CASNDRGLSYEQYF
TGTGCCAGCAACGACAGGGGCCTCTCCTACGAGCAGTACTTC
>TRBJ2-7|TRBV12-5|-|-
CASGLLGGAEQYF
TGTGCTAGTGGTTTGCTGGGGGGGGCTGAGCAGTACTTC
>TRBJ2-3|TRBV29-1|TRBD1|-
CSVVTGRVADTQYF
TGCAGCGTTGTGACAGGGCGGGTCGCAGATACGCAGTATTTT
>TRBJ1-6|TRBV7-2|-|-
CASSLGGTAPLHF
TGTGCCAGCAGCTTAGGCGGGACGGCACCCCTCCACTTT
>TRBJ2-3|TRBV4-3|TRBD2|-
CASSQEYSGGHDTQYF
TGCGCCAGCAGCCAAGAGTATAGCGGGGGGCATGATACGCAGTATTTT
>TRBJ2-7|TRBV10-2|-|few
CASSEPWDWHSYEQYF
TGCGCCAGCAGTGAGCCTTGGGACTGGCACTCCTACGAGCAGTACTTC
>TRBJ2-7|TRBV2|TRBD1|-
CASSAGGYEQYF
TGTGCCAGCAGTGCAGGGGGCTACGAGCAGTACTTC
>TRBJ2-5|TRBV30|-|few
CAWSAVGKTQYF
TGTGCCTGGAGTGCGGTGGGCAAGACCCAGTACTTC
>TRBJ1-6|TRBV4-1|-|-
CASGAAWDNSPLHF
TGCGCCAGCGGGGCGGCCTGGGATAATTCACCCCTCCACTTT
>TRBJ2-7|TRBV5-4|TRBD1|-
CASSFRQGPSSYEQYF
TGTGCCAGCAGCTTCCGACAGGGGCCGAGTTCCTACGAGCAGTACTTC
>TRBJ2-3|TRBV7-9|-|few
CASSLDRGTDTQYF
TGTGCCAGCAGCTTAGACAGGGGCACAGATACGCAGTATTTT
>TRBJ2-3|TRBV2|TRBD2|once
CASMLAGPADTDTQYF
TGTGCCAGCATGTTAGCGGGGCCCGCCGACACAGATACGCAGTATTTT
>TRBJ2-3|TRBV6-5|TRBD2|few
CASRPVAGSGEYF
TGTGCCAGCAGGCCGGTAGCGGGGTCCGGGGAGTATTTT
>TRBJ2-3|TRBV2|TRBD2|-
CASGSGGAGTDTQYF
TGTGCCAGCGGTAGCGGGGGGGCTGGCACAGATACGCAGTATTTT
>TRBJ1-2|TRBV7-2|TRBD1|-
CASSSEKGTGDYGYTF
TGTGCCAGCAGCTCAGAGAAAGGGACAGGGGACTATGGCTACACCTTC
>TRBJ1-6|TRBV7-2|-|few
CASSPYDTDNSPLHF
TGTGCCAGCAGCCCCTATGACACAGATAATTCACCCCTCCACTTT
>TRBJ1-2|TRBV4-2|-|-
CASSRRGGTQNGYTF
TGTGCCAGCAGCCGACGGGGAGGGACCCAGAATGGCTACACCTTC